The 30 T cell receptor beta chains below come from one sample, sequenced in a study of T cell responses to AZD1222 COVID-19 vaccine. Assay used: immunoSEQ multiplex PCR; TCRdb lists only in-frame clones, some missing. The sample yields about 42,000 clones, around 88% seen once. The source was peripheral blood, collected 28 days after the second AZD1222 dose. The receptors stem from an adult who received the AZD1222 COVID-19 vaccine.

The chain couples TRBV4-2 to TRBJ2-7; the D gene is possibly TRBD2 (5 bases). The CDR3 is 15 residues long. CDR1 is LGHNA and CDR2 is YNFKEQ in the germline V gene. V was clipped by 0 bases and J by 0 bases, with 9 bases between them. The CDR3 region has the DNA TGTGCCAGCAGCCAAGATCCGGGGAGCTCCTACGAGCAGTACTTC. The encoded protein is CASSQDPGSSYEQYF.

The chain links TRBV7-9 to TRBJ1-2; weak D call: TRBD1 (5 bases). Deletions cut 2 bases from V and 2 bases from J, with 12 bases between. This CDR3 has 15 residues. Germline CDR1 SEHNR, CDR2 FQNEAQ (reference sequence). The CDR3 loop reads CASSLTARGNYGYTF. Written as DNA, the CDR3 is TGTGCCAGCAGCTTAACGGCGAGGGGAAACTATGGCTACACCTTC.

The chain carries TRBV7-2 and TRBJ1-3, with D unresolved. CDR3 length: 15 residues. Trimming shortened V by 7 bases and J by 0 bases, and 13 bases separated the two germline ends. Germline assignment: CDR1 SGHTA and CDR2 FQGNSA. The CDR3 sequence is CASIDKRTSGNTIYF. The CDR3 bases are TGTGCCAGCATCGACAAGCGAACCTCTGGAAACACCATATATTTT.

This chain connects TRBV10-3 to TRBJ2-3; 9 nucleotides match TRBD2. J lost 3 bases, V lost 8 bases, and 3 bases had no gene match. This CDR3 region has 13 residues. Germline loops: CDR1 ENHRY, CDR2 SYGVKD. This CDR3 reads CAIGTSTTDTQYF. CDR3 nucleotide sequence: TGTGCCATCGGGACTAGCACAACAGATACGCAGTATTTT.

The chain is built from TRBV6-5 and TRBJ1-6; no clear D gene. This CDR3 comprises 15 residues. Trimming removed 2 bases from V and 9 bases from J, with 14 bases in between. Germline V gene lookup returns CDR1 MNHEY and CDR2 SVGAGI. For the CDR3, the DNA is TGTGCCAGCAGTTACCGAGACAAGGGCGGTTCACCCCTCCACTTT. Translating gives CASSYRDKGGSPLHF.

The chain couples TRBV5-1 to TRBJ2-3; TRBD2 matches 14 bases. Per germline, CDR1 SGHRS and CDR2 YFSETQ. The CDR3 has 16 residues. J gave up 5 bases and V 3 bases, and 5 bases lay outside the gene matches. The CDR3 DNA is TGCGCCAGCAGCTCCCAGGGACTAGCGGGGGTAGATACGCAGTATTTT. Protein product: CASSSQGLAGVDTQYF. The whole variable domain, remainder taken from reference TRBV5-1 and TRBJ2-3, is KAGVTQTPRYLIKTRGQQVTLSCSPISGHRSVSWYQQTPGQGLQFLFEYFSETQRNKGNFPGRFSGRQFSNSRSEMNVSTLELGDSALYLCASSSQGLAGVDTQYFGPGTRLTVL.

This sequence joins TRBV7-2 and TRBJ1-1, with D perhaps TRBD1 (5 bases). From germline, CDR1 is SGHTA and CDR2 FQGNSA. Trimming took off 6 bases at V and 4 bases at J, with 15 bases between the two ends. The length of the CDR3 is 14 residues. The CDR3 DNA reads TGTGCCAGCAGACGACAGAGTTCGGGCACTGAAGCTTTCTTT. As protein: CASRRQSSGTEAFF.

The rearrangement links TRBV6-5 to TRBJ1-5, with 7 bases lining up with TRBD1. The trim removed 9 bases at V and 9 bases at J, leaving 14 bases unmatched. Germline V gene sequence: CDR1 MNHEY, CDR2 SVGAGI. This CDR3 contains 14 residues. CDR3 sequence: CASSDREVSRPQHF. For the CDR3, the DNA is TGTGCCAGTTCCGACAGGGAAGTTTCGAGGCCCCAGCATTTT.

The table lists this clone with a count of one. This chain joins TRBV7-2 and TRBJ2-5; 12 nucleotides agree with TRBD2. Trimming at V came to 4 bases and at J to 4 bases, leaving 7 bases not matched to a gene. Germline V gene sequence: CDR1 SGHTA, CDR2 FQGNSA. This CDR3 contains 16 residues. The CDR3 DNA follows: TGTGCCAGCAGCTCCCTAGCGGGGGGGAAAATAGAGACCCAGTACTTC. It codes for CASSSLAGGKIETQYF.

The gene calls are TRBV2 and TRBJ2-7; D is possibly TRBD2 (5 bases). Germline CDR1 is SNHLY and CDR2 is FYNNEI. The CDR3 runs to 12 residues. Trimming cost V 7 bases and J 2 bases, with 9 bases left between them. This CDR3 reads CASNSGTYEQYF. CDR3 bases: TGTGCCAGCAACTCGGGGACCTACGAGCAGTACTTC.

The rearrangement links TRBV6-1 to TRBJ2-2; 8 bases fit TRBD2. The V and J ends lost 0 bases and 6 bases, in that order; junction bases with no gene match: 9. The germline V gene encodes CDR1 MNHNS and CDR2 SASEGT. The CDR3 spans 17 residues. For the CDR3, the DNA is TGTGCCAGCAGTGAAGCGACTAGCGTCGGGAGGGCCGGGGAGCTGTTTTTT. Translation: CASSEATSVGRAGELFF.

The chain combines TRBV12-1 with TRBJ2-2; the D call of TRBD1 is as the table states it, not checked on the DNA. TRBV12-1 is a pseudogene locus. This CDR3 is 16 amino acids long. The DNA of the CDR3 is TGTGCCAGCAGCTCCTCGGACAGGGGGCGAACCGGGGAGCTGTTTTTT. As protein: CASSSSDRGRTGELFF.

This chain's CDR3 is CAIRGRDTQYF. The CDR3 coding sequence is TGTGCCATCAGAGGTAGAGATACGCAGTATTTT. The chain carries TRBV10-3 and TRBJ2-3; D is uncertain. The V gene lost 6 bases and the J gene lost 5 bases, with 6 bases spanning the gap. CDR3 length equals 11 residues. Germline CDR1 ENHRY, CDR2 SYGVKD.

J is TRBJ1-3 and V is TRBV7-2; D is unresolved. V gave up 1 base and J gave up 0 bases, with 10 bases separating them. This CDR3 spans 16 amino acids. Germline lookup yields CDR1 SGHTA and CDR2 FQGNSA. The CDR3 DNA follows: TGTGCCAGCAGCTTAGGGCCTACCGCCTCTGGAAACACCATATATTTT. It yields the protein CASSLGPTASGNTIYF.

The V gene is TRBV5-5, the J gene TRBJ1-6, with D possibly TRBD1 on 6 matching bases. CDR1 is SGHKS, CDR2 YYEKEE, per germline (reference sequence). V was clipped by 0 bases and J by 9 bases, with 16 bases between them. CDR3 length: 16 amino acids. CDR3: CASSLGSGEVGSPLHF. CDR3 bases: TGTGCCAGCAGCTTGGGGTCAGGGGAGGTCGGTTCACCCCTCCACTTT.

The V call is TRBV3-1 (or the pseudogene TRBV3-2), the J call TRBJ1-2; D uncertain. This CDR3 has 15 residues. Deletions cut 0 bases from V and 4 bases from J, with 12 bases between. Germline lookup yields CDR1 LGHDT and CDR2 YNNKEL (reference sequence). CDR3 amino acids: CASSQDLEVSYGYTF. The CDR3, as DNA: TGTGCCAGCAGCCAAGATCTAGAGGTCTCCTATGGCTACACCTTC.

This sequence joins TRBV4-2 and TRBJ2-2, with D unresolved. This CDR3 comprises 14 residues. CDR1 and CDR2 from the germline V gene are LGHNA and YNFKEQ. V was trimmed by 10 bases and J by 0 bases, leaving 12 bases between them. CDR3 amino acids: CATAVKTNTGELFF. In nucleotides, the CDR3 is TGTGCCACCGCCGTGAAGACGAACACCGGGGAGCTGTTTTTT.

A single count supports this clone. The CDR3 sequence: CASSGGRNTEAFF. In DNA form, the CDR3 reads TGTGCCAGTAGCGGGGGGAGGAACACTGAAGCTTTCTTT. The chain is built from TRBV19 and TRBJ1-1, with D possibly matching TRBD1 (5 bases). This CDR3 has 13 residues. V was trimmed by 6 bases and J by 1 base, leaving 9 bases between them. From germline, CDR1 is LNHDA and CDR2 SQIVND (reference sequence).

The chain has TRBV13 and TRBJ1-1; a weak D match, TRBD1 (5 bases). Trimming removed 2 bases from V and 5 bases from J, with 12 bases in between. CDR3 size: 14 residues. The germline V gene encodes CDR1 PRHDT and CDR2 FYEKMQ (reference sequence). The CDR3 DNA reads TGTGCCAGCAGCTTAAGGAACCGGGGGACTGAAGCTTTCTTT. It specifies CASSLRNRGTEAFF. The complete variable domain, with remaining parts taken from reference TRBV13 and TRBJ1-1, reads AAGVIQSPRHLIKEKRETATLKCYPIPRHDTVYWYQQGPGQDPQFLISFYEKMQSDKGSIPDRFSAQQFSDYHSELNMSSLELGDSALYFCASSLRNRGTEAFFGQGTRLTVV.

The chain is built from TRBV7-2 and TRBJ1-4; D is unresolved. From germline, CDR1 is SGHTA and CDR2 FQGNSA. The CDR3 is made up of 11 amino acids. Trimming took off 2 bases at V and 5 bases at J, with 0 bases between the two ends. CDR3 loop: CASSLNEKLFF. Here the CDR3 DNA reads TGTGCCAGCAGCTTAAATGAAAAACTGTTTTTT.

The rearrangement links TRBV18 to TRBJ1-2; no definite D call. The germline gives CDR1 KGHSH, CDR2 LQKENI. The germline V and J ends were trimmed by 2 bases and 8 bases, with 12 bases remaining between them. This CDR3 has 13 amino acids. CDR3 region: CASSPASTLGYTF. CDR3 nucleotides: TGTGCCAGCTCACCAGCTTCTACCTTGGGCTACACCTTC.

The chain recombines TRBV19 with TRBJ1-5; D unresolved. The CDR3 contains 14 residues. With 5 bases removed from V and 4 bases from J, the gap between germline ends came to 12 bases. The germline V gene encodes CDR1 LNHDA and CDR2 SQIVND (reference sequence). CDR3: CASSAQIGNQPQHF. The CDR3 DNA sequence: TGTGCCAGTAGTGCTCAAATCGGTAATCAGCCCCAGCATTTT.

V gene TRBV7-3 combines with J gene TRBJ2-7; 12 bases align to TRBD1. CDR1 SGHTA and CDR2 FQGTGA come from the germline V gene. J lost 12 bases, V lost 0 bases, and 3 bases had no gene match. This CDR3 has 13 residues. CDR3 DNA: TGTGCCAGCAGCTTAACGGGACAGGGGGCCGTGTACTTC. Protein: CASSLTGQGAVYF.

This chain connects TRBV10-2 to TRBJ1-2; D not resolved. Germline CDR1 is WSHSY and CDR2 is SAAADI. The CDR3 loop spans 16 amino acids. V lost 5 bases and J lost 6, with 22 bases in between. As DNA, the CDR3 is TGCGCCAGCAGTAATAGTCAAGCGGAAGGAAGAAATGGCTACACCTTC. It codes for CASSNSQAEGRNGYTF.

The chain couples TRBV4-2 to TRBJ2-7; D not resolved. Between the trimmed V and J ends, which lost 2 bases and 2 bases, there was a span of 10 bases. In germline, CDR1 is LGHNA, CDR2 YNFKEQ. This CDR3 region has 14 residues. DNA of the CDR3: TGTGCCAGCAGCCAAACCACGCCTCCCTACGAGCAGTACTTC. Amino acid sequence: CASSQTTPPYEQYF.

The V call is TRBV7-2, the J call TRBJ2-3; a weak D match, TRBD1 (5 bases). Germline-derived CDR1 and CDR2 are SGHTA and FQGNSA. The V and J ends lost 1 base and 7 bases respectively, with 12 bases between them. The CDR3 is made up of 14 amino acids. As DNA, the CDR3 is TGTGCCAGCAGCTTAGTCCAGGGAACTTATACGCAGTATTTT. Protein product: CASSLVQGTYTQYF.

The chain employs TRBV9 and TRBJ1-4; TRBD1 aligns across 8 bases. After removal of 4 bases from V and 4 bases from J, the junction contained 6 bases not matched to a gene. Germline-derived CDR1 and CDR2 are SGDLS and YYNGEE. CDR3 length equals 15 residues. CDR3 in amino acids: CASSLGGQDNEKLFF. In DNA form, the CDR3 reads TGTGCCAGCAGCCTAGGGGGACAGGATAATGAAAAACTGTTTTTT.

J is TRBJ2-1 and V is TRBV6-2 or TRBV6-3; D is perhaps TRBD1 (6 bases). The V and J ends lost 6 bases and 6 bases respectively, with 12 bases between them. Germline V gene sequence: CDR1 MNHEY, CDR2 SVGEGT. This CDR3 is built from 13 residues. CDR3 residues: CASSYQGFNEQFF. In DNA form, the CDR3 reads TGTGCCAGCAGCTATCAGGGGTTCAATGAGCAGTTCTTC.

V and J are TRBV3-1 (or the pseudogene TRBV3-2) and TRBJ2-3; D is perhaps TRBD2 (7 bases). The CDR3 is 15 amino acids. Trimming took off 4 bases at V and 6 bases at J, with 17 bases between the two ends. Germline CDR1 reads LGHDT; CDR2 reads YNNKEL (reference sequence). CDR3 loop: CASSLRGGGPDTQYF. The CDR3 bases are TGTGCCAGCAGCCTAAGAGGGGGGGGGCCCGATACGCAGTATTTT.

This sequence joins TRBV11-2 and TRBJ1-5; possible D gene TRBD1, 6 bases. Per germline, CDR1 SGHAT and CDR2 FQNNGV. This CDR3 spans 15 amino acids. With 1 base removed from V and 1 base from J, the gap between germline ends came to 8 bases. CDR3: CASSLARGSNQPQHF. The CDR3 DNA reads TGTGCCAGCAGCTTAGCCAGGGGAAGCAATCAGCCCCAGCATTTT.